This TCR beta chain emerged from a study of OX40 agonist ivuxolimab in advanced cancers. Overall study: The diagnoses of dose-escalation patients were hepatocellular carcinoma, melanoma, renal cell or head and neck cancer.

Losses at the gene ends were 2 bases for V and 8 bases for J; bases not matched to a gene: 8. CDR1 is SGHVS and CDR2 is FNYEAQ in the germline V gene. CDR3 length: 15 amino acids. Method: immunoSEQ multiplex PCR; TCRdb's copy keeps in-frame clones and lacks some. Altogether more than 25,000 clones are present, roughly 84% being singletons, with the ten largest covering roughly 26%. This clone is judged medium-sized. The specimen comprised CD4+ or CD8+ T cells sorted from blood, sampled in a trial of the OX40 agonist ivuxolimab. This chain connects TRBV7-6 to TRBJ2-1; 8 bases agree with TRBD1. This receptor was taken from an adult with an advanced solid tumor such as melanoma, head and neck, liver or kidney cancer. CDR3 nucleotides: TGTGCCAGCAGCTTATCCCAACAGGGGGGCGATGAGCAGTTCTTC. This codes for CASSLSQQGGDEQFF.